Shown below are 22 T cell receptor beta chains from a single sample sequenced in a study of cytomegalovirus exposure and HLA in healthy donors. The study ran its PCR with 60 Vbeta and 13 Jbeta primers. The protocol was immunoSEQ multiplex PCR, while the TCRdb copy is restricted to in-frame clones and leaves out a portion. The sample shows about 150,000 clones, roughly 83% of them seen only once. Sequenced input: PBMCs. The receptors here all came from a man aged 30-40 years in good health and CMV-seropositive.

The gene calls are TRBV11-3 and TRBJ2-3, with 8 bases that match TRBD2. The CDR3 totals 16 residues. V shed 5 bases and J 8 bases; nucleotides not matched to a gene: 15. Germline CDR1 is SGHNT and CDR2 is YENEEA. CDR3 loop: CASSVGSSAGVSTQYF. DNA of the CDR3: TGTGCCAGCAGCGTAGGGTCATCAGCGGGGGTCTCTACGCAGTATTTT.

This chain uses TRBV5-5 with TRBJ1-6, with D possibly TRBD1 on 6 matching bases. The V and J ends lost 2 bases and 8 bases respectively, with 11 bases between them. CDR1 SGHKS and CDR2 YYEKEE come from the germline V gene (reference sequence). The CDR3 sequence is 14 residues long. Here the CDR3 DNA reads TGTGCCAGCAGCTTAGCAGGGGAACATTCACCCCTCCACTTT. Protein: CASSLAGEHSPLHF.

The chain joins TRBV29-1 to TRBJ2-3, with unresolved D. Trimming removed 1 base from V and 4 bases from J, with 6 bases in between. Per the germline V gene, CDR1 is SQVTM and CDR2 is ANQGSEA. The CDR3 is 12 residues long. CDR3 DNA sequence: TGCAGCGTTGAAGGGCTAGCAGATACGCAGTATTTT. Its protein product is CSVEGLADTQYF.

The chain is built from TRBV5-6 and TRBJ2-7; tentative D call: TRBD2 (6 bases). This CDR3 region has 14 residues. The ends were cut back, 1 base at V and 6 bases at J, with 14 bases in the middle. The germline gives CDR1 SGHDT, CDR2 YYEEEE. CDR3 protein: CASSLRRGNSEQYF. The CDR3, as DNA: TGTGCCAGCAGCTTGCGGCGGGGCAACTCCGAGCAGTACTTC.

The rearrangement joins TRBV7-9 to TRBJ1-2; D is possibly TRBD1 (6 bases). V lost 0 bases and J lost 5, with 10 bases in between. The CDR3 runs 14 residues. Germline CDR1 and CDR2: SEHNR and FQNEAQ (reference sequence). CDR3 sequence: CASSLAGAVYGYTF. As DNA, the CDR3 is TGTGCCAGCAGCTTAGCGGGGGCAGTTTATGGCTACACCTTC.

The CDR3 nucleotides read TGTGCCAGCAGCCTATCAGGGGACACTGAAGCTTTCTTT. Its translation: CASSLSGDTEAFF. The chain uses TRBV7-7 and TRBJ1-1, with D tentatively TRBD1 (6 bases). CDR1 and CDR2 (germline): SSHAT, FNYEAQ (reference sequence). V was shortened by 5 bases and J by 3 bases, with 10 bases between the two germline ends. The CDR3 totals 13 residues.

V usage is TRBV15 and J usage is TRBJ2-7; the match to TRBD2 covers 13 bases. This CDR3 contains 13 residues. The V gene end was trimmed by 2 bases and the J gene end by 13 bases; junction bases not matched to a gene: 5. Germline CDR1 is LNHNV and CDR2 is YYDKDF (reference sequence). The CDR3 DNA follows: TGTGCCACCAGCAGAAGGACTAGCGGGAGCCGATACTTC. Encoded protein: CATSRRTSGSRYF. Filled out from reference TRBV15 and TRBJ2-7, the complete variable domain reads DAMVIQNPRYQVTQFGKPVTLSCSQTLNHNVMYWYQQKSSQAPKLLFHYYDKDFNNEADTPDNFQSRRPNTSFCFLDIRSPGLGDTAMYLCATSRRTSGSRYFGPGTRLTVT.

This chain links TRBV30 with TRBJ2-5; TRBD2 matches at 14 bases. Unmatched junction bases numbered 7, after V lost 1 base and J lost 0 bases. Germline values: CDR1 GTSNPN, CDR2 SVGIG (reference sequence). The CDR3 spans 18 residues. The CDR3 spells CAWSANPGLAGDQETQYF. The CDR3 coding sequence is TGTGCCTGGAGTGCTAACCCGGGACTAGCGGGAGACCAAGAGACCCAGTACTTC.

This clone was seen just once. The CDR3 bases are TGTGCCAGCAGCTCGGGGGGGGCGGAAGGCTACACCTTC. Residues: CASSSGGAEGYTF. This sequence joins TRBV5-4 and TRBJ1-2; D may be TRBD1 (6 bases). Germline loops: CDR1 SGHNT, CDR2 YYREEE (reference sequence). CDR3 size: 13 residues. V was pared by 3 bases and J by 8 bases, with 14 bases between.

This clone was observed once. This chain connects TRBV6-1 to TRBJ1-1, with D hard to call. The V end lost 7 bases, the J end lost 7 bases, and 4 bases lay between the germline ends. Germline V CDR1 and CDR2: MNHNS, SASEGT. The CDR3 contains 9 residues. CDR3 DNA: TGTGCCAGCACTCGTGAAGCTTTCTTT. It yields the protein CASTREAFF.

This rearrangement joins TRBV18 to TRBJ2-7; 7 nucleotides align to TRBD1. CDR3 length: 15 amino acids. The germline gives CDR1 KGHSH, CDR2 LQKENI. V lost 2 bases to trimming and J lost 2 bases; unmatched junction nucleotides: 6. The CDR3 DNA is TGTGCCAGCTCACCATTTGTAGGGACAGCCTACGAGCAGTACTTC. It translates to CASSPFVGTAYEQYF.

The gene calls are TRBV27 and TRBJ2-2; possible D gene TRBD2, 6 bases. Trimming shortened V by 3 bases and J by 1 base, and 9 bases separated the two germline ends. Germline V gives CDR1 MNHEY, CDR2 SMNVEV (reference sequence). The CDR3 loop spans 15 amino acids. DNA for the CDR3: TGTGCCAGCAGTTTTGGAGGGGTGAACACCGGGGAGCTGTTTTTT. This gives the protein CASSFGGVNTGELFF.

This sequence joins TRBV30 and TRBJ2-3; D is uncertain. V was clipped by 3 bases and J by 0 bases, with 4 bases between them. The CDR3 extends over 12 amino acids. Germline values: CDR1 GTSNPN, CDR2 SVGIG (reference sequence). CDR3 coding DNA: TGTGCCTGGAGCCCTAGCACAGATACGCAGTATTTT. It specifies CAWSPSTDTQYF.

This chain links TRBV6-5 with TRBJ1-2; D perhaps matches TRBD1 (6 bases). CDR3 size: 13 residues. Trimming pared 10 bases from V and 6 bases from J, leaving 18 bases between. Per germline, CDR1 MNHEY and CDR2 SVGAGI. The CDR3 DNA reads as TGTGCCACCCGTGGGAGGGGGGATAATGGCTACACCTTC. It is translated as CATRGRGDNGYTF.

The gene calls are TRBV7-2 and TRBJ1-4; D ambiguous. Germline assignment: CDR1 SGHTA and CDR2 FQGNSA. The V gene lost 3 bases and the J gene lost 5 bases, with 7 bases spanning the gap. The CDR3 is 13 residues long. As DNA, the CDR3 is TGTGCCAGCAGCTTTACCGGGAATGAAAAACTGTTTTTT. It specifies CASSFTGNEKLFF.

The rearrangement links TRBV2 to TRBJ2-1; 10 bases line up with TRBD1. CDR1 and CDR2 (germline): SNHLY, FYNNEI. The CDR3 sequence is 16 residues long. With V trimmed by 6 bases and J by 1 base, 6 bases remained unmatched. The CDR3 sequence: CASRTGGDRSYNEQFF. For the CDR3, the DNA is TGTGCCAGCAGGACAGGGGGCGATCGGTCCTACAATGAGCAGTTCTTC.

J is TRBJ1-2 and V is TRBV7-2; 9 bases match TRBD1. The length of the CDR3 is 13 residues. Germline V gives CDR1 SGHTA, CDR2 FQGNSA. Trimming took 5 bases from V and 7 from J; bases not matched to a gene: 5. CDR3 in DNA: TGTGCCAGCAGCCCCGGGACAGGGATTGGCTACACCTTC. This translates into CASSPGTGIGYTF.

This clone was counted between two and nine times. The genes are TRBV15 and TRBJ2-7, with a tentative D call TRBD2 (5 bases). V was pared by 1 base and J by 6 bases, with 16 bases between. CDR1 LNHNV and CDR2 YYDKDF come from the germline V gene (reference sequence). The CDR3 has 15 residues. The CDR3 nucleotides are TGTGCCACCAGCAGAGGAGGTAGGGCGGGTGGCGAGCAGTACTTC. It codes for CATSRGGRAGGEQYF.

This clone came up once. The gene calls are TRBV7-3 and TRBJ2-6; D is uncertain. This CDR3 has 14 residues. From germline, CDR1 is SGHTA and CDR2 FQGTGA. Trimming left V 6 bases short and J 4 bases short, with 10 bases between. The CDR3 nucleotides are TGTGCCAGCAGGGAGTCGGCGGGGGCCAACGTCCTGACTTTC. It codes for CASRESAGANVLTF.

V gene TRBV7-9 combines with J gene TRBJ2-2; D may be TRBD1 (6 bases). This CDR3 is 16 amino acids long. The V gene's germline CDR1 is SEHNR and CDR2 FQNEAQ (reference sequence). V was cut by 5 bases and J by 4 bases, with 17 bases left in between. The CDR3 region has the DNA TGTGCCAGCAGCGACGAGACAGGTTCGGGCACCGGGGAGCTGTTTTTT. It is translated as CASSDETGSGTGELFF.

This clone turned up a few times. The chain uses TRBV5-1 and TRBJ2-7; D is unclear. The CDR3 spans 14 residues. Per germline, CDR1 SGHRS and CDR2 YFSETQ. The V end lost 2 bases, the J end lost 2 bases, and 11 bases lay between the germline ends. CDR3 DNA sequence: TGCGCCAGCAGCTTTTCTCTTGGCCCCTACGAGCAGTACTTC. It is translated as CASSFSLGPYEQYF.

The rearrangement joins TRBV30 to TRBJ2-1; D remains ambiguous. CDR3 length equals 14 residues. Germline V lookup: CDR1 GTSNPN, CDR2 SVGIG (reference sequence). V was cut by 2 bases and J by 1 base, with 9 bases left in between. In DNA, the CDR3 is TGTGCCTGGAGTCGGCAGGTGTCCTACAATGAGCAGTTCTTC. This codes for CAWSRQVSYNEQFF.